Presented here are 29 T cell receptor beta chains from one specimen sequenced in a study of blood T cell repertoires in COVID-19. Using immunoSEQ multiplex PCR, the repertoire was profiled, and TCRdb retains in-frame clones only, with some absent. Among some 90,000 clones, approximately 86% were seen once, and the ten largest hold roughly 20%. Material: peripheral blood. The receptor source for this set is a woman of 80 years or more with acute or convalescent COVID-19.

CDR3 in amino acids: CAAGFRQTGNTIYF. CDR3 nucleotide sequence: TGTGCCGCGGGGTTTAGACAGACCGGAAACACCATATATTTT. The chain carries TRBV6-6 and TRBJ1-3; weak D call: TRBD1 (5 bases). Germline V gene lookup returns CDR1 MNHNY and CDR2 SVGAGI (reference sequence). The V end lost 11 bases, the J end lost 4 bases, and 18 bases lay between the germline ends. The CDR3 loop spans 14 amino acids.

The chain recombines TRBV3-1 (or the pseudogene TRBV3-2) with TRBJ1-2; a possible D gene is TRBD1 (6 bases). The CDR3 is made up of 14 amino acids. Germline V gene lookup returns CDR1 LGHDT and CDR2 YNNKEL (reference sequence). Trimming left V 2 bases short and J 6 bases short, with 13 bases between. The CDR3 bases are TGTGCCAGCAGCCAACCGGGACAAAGGGATGGCTACACCTTC. Protein product: CASSQPGQRDGYTF.

The genes are TRBV7-8 and TRBJ1-6, with 8 positions matching TRBD1. The junction had 6 bases not matched to a gene; V was cut back by 4 bases and J by 7 bases. Germline loops: CDR1 SGHVS, CDR2 FQNEAQ. This CDR3 region has 15 residues. This chain's CDR3 is CASSSWTGTNSPLHF. The DNA for the CDR3 is TGTGCCAGCAGCTCATGGACAGGGACGAATTCACCCCTCCACTTT.

The genes are TRBV7-9 and TRBJ2-7; D possibly corresponds to TRBD1 (5 bases). The CDR3 loop spans 14 amino acids. Trimming shortened V by 5 bases and J by 4 bases, and 15 bases separated the two germline ends. Germline V gene data show CDR1 as SEHNR and CDR2 as FQNEAQ (reference sequence). The CDR3 region has the DNA TGTGCCAGCAGCCGCCCGAGACAGAATTACGAGCAGTACTTC. This translates into CASSRPRQNYEQYF.

V gene TRBV19 combines with J gene TRBJ2-7, with D tentatively TRBD1 (6 bases). Trimming cost V 4 bases and J 2 bases, with 12 bases left between them. Germline V gives CDR1 LNHDA, CDR2 SQIVND (reference sequence). There are 14 residues in the CDR3. CDR3 protein: CASSRTANTYEQYF. CDR3 bases: TGTGCCAGTAGTAGGACAGCTAATACCTACGAGCAGTACTTC.

The rearrangement links TRBV9 to TRBJ1-2; 8 bases agree with TRBD1. J was trimmed by 3 bases and V by 0 bases; bases with no gene match: 4. CDR1 and CDR2 from the germline V gene are SGDLS and YYNGEE. The CDR3 is 15 amino acids. The CDR3 DNA follows: TGTGCCAGCAGCGTAGGTCCAGGGGGCTACTATGGCTACACCTTC. This translates into CASSVGPGGYYGYTF.

This chain uses TRBV19 with TRBJ1-5; D not resolved. From germline, CDR1 is LNHDA and CDR2 SQIVND (reference sequence). The CDR3 consists of 13 residues. V gave up 3 bases and J gave up 11 bases, with 14 bases separating them. In nucleotides, the CDR3 is TGTGCCAGTAGTATTACCGGAGCCTCGGCCCAGCATTTT. The encoded protein is CASSITGASAQHF.

This chain links TRBV6-5 with TRBJ2-1; 10 positions agree with TRBD1. In germline, CDR1 is MNHEY, CDR2 SVGAGI. The length of the CDR3 is 12 residues. V gave up 4 bases and J gave up 10 bases; unmatched junction bases: 1. CDR3 in amino acids: CASSWTGGEQFF. The DNA for the CDR3 is TGTGCCAGCAGTTGGACAGGGGGAGAGCAGTTCTTC.

This chain joins TRBV29-1 and TRBJ1-1; D might be TRBD1 (6 bases). The V gene's germline CDR1 is SQVTM and CDR2 ANQGSEA. This CDR3 has 11 residues. Trimming removed 0 bases at V and 12 bases at J, with 11 bases between. In DNA form, the CDR3 reads TGCAGCGTTGAAGATCAGGGGTTGACTTTCTTT. This gives the protein CSVEDQGLTFF.

The chain is built from TRBV9 and TRBJ2-5; a possible D gene is TRBD1 (5 bases). With 0 bases removed from V and 2 bases from J, the gap between germline ends came to 8 bases. The CDR3 loop spans 14 amino acids. From germline, CDR1 is SGDLS and CDR2 YYNGEE. The CDR3 here is CASSVGQIQETQYF. CDR3 in DNA: TGTGCCAGCAGCGTAGGACAGATACAAGAGACCCAGTACTTC. Filled out from reference TRBV9 and TRBJ2-5, the complete variable domain reads DSGVTQTPKHLITATGQRVTLRCSPRSGDLSVYWYQQSLDQGLQFLIQYYNGEERAKGNILERFSAQQFPDLHSELNLSSLELGDSALYFCASSVGQIQETQYFGPGTRLLVL.

The chain joins TRBV5-6 to TRBJ1-5; D unclear. V was clipped by 4 bases and J by 6 bases, with 17 bases between them. The germline V gene has CDR1 SGHDT and CDR2 YYEEEE. CDR3 length: 15 amino acids. The CDR3 is CASSLRVAGSQPQHF. CDR3 nucleotides: TGTGCCAGCAGCCTAAGAGTGGCGGGTAGTCAGCCCCAGCATTTT.

The chain couples TRBV7-9 to TRBJ1-5; D may be TRBD1 (5 bases). The germline CDR1 and CDR2 sequences are SEHNR and FQNEAQ (reference sequence). CDR3 size: 14 residues. V was pared by 4 bases and J by 6 bases, with 13 bases between. The CDR3 DNA follows: TGTGCCAGCAGCTCAGGGTTGTACGGTCAGCCCCAGCATTTT. It is translated as CASSSGLYGQPQHF.

This clone was seen once. The same CDR3 also results from other DNA sequences found in this sample. The CDR3, as DNA: TGCAGTGCTAGTCGGCCTAGCGGTTCCTACGAGCAGTACTTC. Protein sequence: CSASRPSGSYEQYF. The chain combines TRBV20-1 with TRBJ2-7, with 7 bases aligning to TRBD2. After removal of 3 bases from V and 1 base from J, the junction contained 6 bases not matched to a gene. Per germline, CDR1 DFQATT and CDR2 SNEGSKA (reference sequence). The CDR3 length is 14 residues.

Comment on this clone: Other DNA sequences in this specimen translate into the identical CDR3. The chain has TRBV19 and TRBJ1-5; D not resolved. The CDR3 has 13 amino acids. From germline, CDR1 is LNHDA and CDR2 SQIVND (reference sequence). V was shortened by 0 bases and J by 7 bases, with 7 bases between the two germline ends. DNA of the CDR3: TGTGCCAGTAGTATAGATTTGCGGCAGCCCCAGCATTTT. Translating it yields CASSIDLRQPQHF. The full variable domain, rest sourced from reference TRBV19 and TRBJ1-5, is DGGITQSPKYLFRKEGQNVTLSCEQNLNHDAMYWYRQDPGQGLRLIYYSQIVNDFQKGDIAEGYSVSREKKESFPLTVTSAQKNPTAFYLCASSIDLRQPQHFGDGTRLSIL.

This CDR3 is CASDTSSGANVLTF. The CDR3 DNA is TGTGCATCGGACACGAGCTCTGGGGCCAACGTCCTGACTTTC. This chain links TRBV30 with TRBJ2-6, with a weak D call TRBD1 (5 bases). This CDR3 spans 14 amino acids. Germline CDR1 is GTSNPN and CDR2 is SVGIG (reference sequence).

The table lists this clone with a few counts. The chain has TRBV7-9 and TRBJ2-1; 14 bases are a match to TRBD2. This CDR3 region has 18 residues. V dropped 5 bases and J dropped 8; count of bases not matched to a gene: 14. The germline gives CDR1 SEHNR, CDR2 FQNEAQ (reference sequence). In DNA, the CDR3 is TGTGCCAGCAGCGCCGGCCGACTAGCGGGGGGGCCGAGCCATGAGCAGTTCTTC. It yields the protein CASSAGRLAGGPSHEQFF.

The chain is built from TRBV10-3 and TRBJ1-6, with TRBD1 matching over 10 bases. V shed 0 bases and J 11 bases; nucleotides not matched to a gene: 7. Germline loops: CDR1 ENHRY, CDR2 SYGVKD. This CDR3 has 16 residues. CDR3 region: CAISESQRQGAAPLHF. The CDR3 region has the DNA TGTGCCATCAGTGAGTCCCAAAGACAGGGGGCGGCACCCCTCCACTTT.

The V gene is TRBV19, the J gene TRBJ1-2, with D unresolved. Germline values: CDR1 LNHDA, CDR2 SQIVND (reference sequence). The CDR3 sequence is 12 residues long. Trimming took off 4 bases at V and 2 bases at J, with 5 bases between the two ends. The CDR3 region is CASSNSNYGYTF. The CDR3, as DNA: TGTGCCAGTAGTAACTCGAACTATGGCTACACCTTC.

The chain carries TRBV29-1 and TRBJ2-7; TRBD2 matches at 9 bases. The J segment lost 0 bases and the V segment lost 4 bases, leaving 4 bases of the junction unmatched. This CDR3 is built from 14 residues. Germline CDR1 and CDR2: SQVTM and ANQGSEA. The CDR3 is CSVVSGGYSYEQYF. The CDR3 nucleotides read TGCAGCGTTGTCAGCGGGGGGTACTCCTACGAGCAGTACTTC.

The chain is built from TRBV12-3 or TRBV12-4 and TRBJ2-7, with no clear D. This CDR3 is built from 11 residues. Trimming shortened V by 0 bases and J by 7 bases, and 4 bases separated the two germline ends. CDR3: CASSLAFEQYF. CDR3 in DNA: TGTGCCAGCAGTTTAGCCTTTGAGCAGTACTTC.

The rearrangement links TRBV2 to TRBJ2-7; 7 nucleotides line up with TRBD2. CDR1 SNHLY and CDR2 FYNNEI come from the germline V gene. The CDR3 loop spans 12 amino acids. Unmatched junction bases numbered 4, after V lost 8 bases and J lost 3 bases. CDR3 coding DNA: TGTGCCAGCGGGAGGGATGTCTACGAGCAGTACTTC. Amino acids: CASGRDVYEQYF.

J is TRBJ1-1 and V is TRBV2, with 7 bases fitting TRBD1. V trimming: 8 bases; J trimming: 5 bases; junction bases outside the gene matches: 17. CDR3 size: 16 residues. In germline, CDR1 is SNHLY, CDR2 FYNNEI. CDR3 loop: CASPPGGDRVGTEAFF. In DNA form, the CDR3 reads TGTGCCAGCCCACCAGGAGGTGACAGGGTTGGTACTGAAGCTTTCTTT. The whole variable domain, filled in from reference TRBV2 and TRBJ1-1, reads EPEVTQTPSHQVTQMGQEVILRCVPISNHLYFYWYRQILGQKVEFLVSFYNNEISEKSEIFDDQFSVERPDGSNFTLKIRSTKLEDSAMYFCASPPGGDRVGTEAFFGQGTRLTVV.

The J gene is TRBJ2-2, the V gene TRBV6-1; TRBD1 matches at 7 bases. The CDR3 loop spans 14 amino acids. J was trimmed by 5 bases and V by 2 bases; bases with no gene match: 2. The germline V gene has CDR1 MNHNS and CDR2 SASEGT. The CDR3 reads CASSEQGVTGELFF. The CDR3 nucleotides read TGTGCCAGCAGTGAACAGGGGGTTACCGGGGAGCTGTTTTTT.

The chain employs TRBV24-1 and TRBJ1-2; D call uncertain. Trimming took 9 bases from V and 8 from J, leaving 15 bases between them. CDR3 size: 12 residues. CDR1 and CDR2 (germline): KGHDR, SFDVKD. The CDR3 spells CATAGTLGGYTF. In nucleotides, the CDR3 is TGTGCCACCGCCGGAACCCTCGGGGGCTACACCTTC.

The genes are TRBV7-2 and TRBJ2-1, with 12 bases that match TRBD2. CDR1 and CDR2 (germline): SGHTA, FQGNSA. The CDR3 runs 19 residues. V shed 5 bases, J shed 5 bases, and the junction held 16 bases outside the gene matches. The CDR3 spells CASSEEASGGASPNNEQFF. CDR3 DNA: TGTGCCAGCAGCGAAGAGGCTAGCGGGGGGGCTTCACCTAACAATGAGCAGTTCTTC.

This chain joins TRBV7-9 and TRBJ2-5; 12 bases map to TRBD2. V gave up 4 bases and J gave up 5 bases; unmatched junction bases: 5. Looked up from germline, CDR1 is SEHNR and CDR2 is FQNEAQ (reference sequence). The CDR3 length is 15 residues. CDR3 protein: CASSWTSGASETQYF. In nucleotides, the CDR3 is TGTGCCAGCAGCTGGACTAGCGGGGCCTCGGAGACCCAGTACTTC.

CDR3 nucleotides: TGTGCCAGCAGCTCCGAGGGCCTTCAGCCCCAGCATTTT. Translation gives CASSSEGLQPQHF. The chain uses TRBV27 and TRBJ1-5; D remains ambiguous. This CDR3 is built from 13 residues. The germline V gene encodes CDR1 MNHEY and CDR2 SMNVEV (reference sequence). V was clipped by 6 bases and J by 6 bases, with 12 bases between them.

This chain uses TRBV7-8 with TRBJ2-5; 9 nucleotides align to TRBD2. Germline trimming cut 5 bases from V and 2 bases from J; bases unmatched to any gene: 3. CDR1 is SGHVS and CDR2 is FQNEAQ in the germline V gene. This CDR3 is built from 14 residues. CDR3 sequence reads: CASSPAGGQETQYF. Written as DNA, the CDR3 is TGTGCCAGCAGCCCCGCGGGGGGGCAAGAGACCCAGTACTTC.

This chain links TRBV5-6 with TRBJ2-1; perhaps TRBD1 as D (6 bases). Germline V gene data show CDR1 as SGHDT and CDR2 as YYEEEE. The CDR3 loop spans 16 amino acids. V was shortened by 3 bases and J by 6 bases, with 19 bases between the two germline ends. The CDR3 coding sequence is TGTGCCAGCAGCTCCTCAGGGGTTAAGGGAAGCAATGAGCAGTTCTTC. This sequence encodes CASSSSGVKGSNEQFF.